This section outlines one TCR beta chain sequence together with its context. What it binds is unknown. This entry comes from a study of regulatory T cells in long-lasting Graves disease. As to time point: newly diagnosed GD, antithyroid drugs for less than 3 months. From PBMCs, RNA was extracted and then used to make the TCR library. Relying on iRepertoire HTBI primers and Arm-PCR of CDR3 regions, the team built TCR beta libraries. Authors' processing steps: Analysis of the samples identified roughly 62 TRBV and around 15 TRBJ segments. In TCRdb, the multiplex PCR reads were re-called with MiXCR into one record per CDR3 protein. These V and J calls rely on TCRdb rather than the paper's analysis. The data show 450,000 to 600,000 distinct CDR3 sequences, with roughly 15% seen just once and about 12% held by the top ten. Germline CDR1 reads MDHEN; CDR2 reads SYDVKM. The V and J ends lost 6 bases and 4 bases respectively, with 9 bases between them. This CDR3 has 13 amino acids.

Broader study findings: The study found TRBV28, TRBJ1-2 and TRBJ2-5 favored in persistent disease. Because few samples were included, accuracy may have been lower.

The same specimen was also included in a second study, on T cells in Graves' hyperthyroidism and ophthalmopathy. From that report: Most clonotypes that expanded in the thyroid above 0.001 also showed up in blood.

Sequenced here: peripheral blood mononuclear cells (PBMCs), sampled at new diagnosis, from a patient treated with antithyroid drugs. This sequence joins TRBV28 and TRBJ2-2, with D possibly TRBD1 on 5 matching bases. The TCR originated in a man in his forties with Graves disease. The CDR3, as DNA: TGTGCCAGCAGGGGGCTTTTCACCGGGGAGCTGTTTTTT. This translates into CASRGLFTGELFF. Using reference TRBV28 and TRBJ2-2 for the parts outside the CDR3, the full variable domain is DVKVTQSSRYLVKRTGEKVFLECVQDMDHENMFWYRQDPGLGLRLIYFSYDVKMKEKGDIPEGYSVSREKKERFSLILESASTNQTSMYLCASRGLFTGELFFGEGSRLTVL.